This T cell receptor (beta chain) is from a study of identical twins. The CDR3 totals 17 residues. Germline CDR1 reads SGHKS; CDR2 reads YYEKEE (reference sequence). The V gene lost 4 bases and the J gene lost 0 bases, with 17 bases spanning the gap. This clonotype was counted only a few times. A universal primer binding site was introduced by template switching. The final cDNA contained unique molecular identifiers. TCRdb redid the calling of the 5' RACE reads with MiXCR, one entry per CDR3 protein. The sample holds roughly 250,000 distinct CDR3 sequences, around 15% seen once. The sequence derives from a woman aged 18-29 years in good health. V is TRBV5-5 and J is TRBJ2-1; maybe TRBD2 (5 bases). Sequenced sample: memory (CD45RO+) T cells sorted from blood. CDR3 coding DNA: TGTGCCAGCAGCCGCGGGCCCGGACTTGGCTCCTACAATGAGCAGTTCTTC. Protein: CASSRGPGLGSYNEQFF. Full variable domain (missing parts from reference TRBV5-5 and TRBJ2-1): DAGVTQSPTHLIKTRGQQVTLRCSPISGHKSVSWYQQVLGQGPQFIFQYYEKEERGRGNFPDRFSARQFPNYSSELNVNALLLGDSALYLCASSRGPGLGSYNEQFFGPGTRLTVL.